This T cell receptor beta chain was recorded in a study of cytomegalovirus exposure and HLA in healthy donors. Per the germline V gene, CDR1 is SGHDN and CDR2 is FVKESK. The CDR3 extends over 12 amino acids. V shed 0 bases and J shed 7 bases, with 6 bases lying between them. PCR was performed using 60 Vbeta and 13 Jbeta primers. The table came from immunoSEQ multiplex PCR; TCRdb's copy has only in-frame clones and leaves some out. There are around 65,000 clones in the sample; approximately 81% occur only once, and 7.4% lies in the top ten. Study outcomes and limitations: Fewer N-insertions (relative to the approximately 670-donor mean) were reportedly seen in an Asian-associated ancestry cluster in a later analysis.

Details on this clone: Antigen unknown.

This clonotype was obtained from a woman aged 25 to 39 in good health and CMV-seropositive. The gene calls are TRBV14 and TRBJ1-1; D is ambiguous. Sequencing used PBMCs. The CDR3 DNA reads as TGTGCCAGCAGCCAAGATATGTGTGAAGCTTTCTTT. This codes for CASSQDMCEAFF.